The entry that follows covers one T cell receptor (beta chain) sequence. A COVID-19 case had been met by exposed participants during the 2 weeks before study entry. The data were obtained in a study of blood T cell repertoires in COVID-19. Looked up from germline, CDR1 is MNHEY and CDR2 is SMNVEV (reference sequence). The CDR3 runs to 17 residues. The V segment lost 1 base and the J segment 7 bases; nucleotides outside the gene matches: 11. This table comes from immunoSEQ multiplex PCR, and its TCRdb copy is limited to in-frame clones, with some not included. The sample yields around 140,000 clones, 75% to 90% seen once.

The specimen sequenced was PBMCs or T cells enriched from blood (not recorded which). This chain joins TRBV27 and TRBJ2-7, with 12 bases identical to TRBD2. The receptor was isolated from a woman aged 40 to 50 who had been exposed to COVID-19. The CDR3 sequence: CASSLYGTGGLAGEQYF. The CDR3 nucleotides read TGTGCCAGCAGTTTATATGGGACTGGCGGACTAGCGGGGGAGCAGTACTTC.